The source of this T cell receptor (beta chain) is a study of beta chain features in type 1 diabetes. Regarding the study as a whole: VDJ junctions sequenced from type 1 diabetes patients showed fewer insertions and more deletions. The study found that naive, central memory and Treg TCRB repertoires appeared more similar in patients than in healthy donors. Significant though moderate, a shortening of TCRB CDR3s appeared in all four CD4+ subsets of Type 1 diabetes patients.

V gave up 1 base and J gave up 2 bases; unmatched junction bases: 2. The CDR3 has 14 amino acids. Germline V gene data show CDR1 as MNHEY and CDR2 as SMNVEV (reference sequence). Concerning this clone itself: Its antigen is unidentified.

TCRB transcripts that were expressed got sequenced, as all of the isolated RNA had been reverse transcribed. Libraries were prepared by immunoSEQ multiplex PCR; TCRdb keeps only in-frame clonotypes and omits some of them. This sample yields approximately 43,000 clones, of which roughly 70% are seen a single time; more than 1.5% belongs to the top ten. Material for sequencing was Tregs from blood. This chain connects TRBV27 to TRBJ2-7; TRBD2 matches 7 bases. The TCR was taken from a man aged 30-40 years with type 1 diabetes. Some clones in this sample may be carry-over from other donors' samples. In DNA, the CDR3 is TGTGCCAGCAGTTTATTGGGGGGGGCCTACGAGCAGTACTTC. Translated, it gives CASSLLGGAYEQYF.